The 29 T cell receptor beta chains in this list originate from one sample, sequenced in a study of cytomegalovirus exposure and HLA in healthy donors. TCRdb's copy holds only in-frame clones and misses some; the assay was immunoSEQ multiplex PCR. There are 55,000 to 80,000 clones in the sample; around 93% occur only once, and roughly 6.6% lies in the top ten. The sample consisted of PBMCs. All receptors derive from a woman aged 18 to 35 in good health and CMV-seropositive.

The chain combines TRBV6-5 with TRBJ2-7; 7 bases match TRBD1. Unmatched junction bases numbered 5, after V lost 6 bases and J lost 3 bases. CDR3 length: 13 amino acids. Germline V gives CDR1 MNHEY, CDR2 SVGAGI. The CDR3 bases are TGTGCCAGCAGGCCACAGGGGCTCTACGAGCAGTACTTC. Protein product: CASRPQGLYEQYF.

Written as DNA, the CDR3 is TGTGCCAGCGGGGACAACTTGGAGTGGAGGAACACTGAAGCTTTCTTT. Translating gives CASGDNLEWRNTEAFF. The chain is built from TRBV2 and TRBJ1-1; possibly TRBD1 for D (6 bases). Germline lookup yields CDR1 SNHLY and CDR2 FYNNEI. V was trimmed by 8 bases and J by 1 base, leaving 20 bases between them. CDR3 length: 16 residues.

This chain connects TRBV30 to TRBJ1-2; 9 bases agree with TRBD1. V lost 1 base to trimming and J lost 9 bases; unmatched junction nucleotides: 3. The CDR3 loop spans 12 amino acids. Per germline, CDR1 GTSNPN and CDR2 SVGIG (reference sequence). CDR3 in amino acids: CAWSAGTGRYTF. The CDR3 coding sequence is TGTGCCTGGAGTGCCGGGACAGGGCGCTACACCTTC. Full variable domain (rest looked up from reference TRBV30 and TRBJ1-2): SQTIHQWPATLVQPVGSPLSLECTVEGTSNPNLYWYRQAAGRGLQLLFYSVGIGQISSEVPQNLSASRPQDRQFILSSKKLLLSDSGFYLCAWSAGTGRYTFGSGTRLTVV.

As to this clone: Germline and junction disagree at one end, which may indicate a read error. The rearrangement uses TRBV2 and TRBJ1-5; 7 nucleotides align to TRBD1. The CDR3 covers 13 residues. The germline V gene has CDR1 SNHLY and CDR2 FYNNEI. This chain's CDR3 is CASREGQDGPQHF. CDR3 in DNA: TGTGCCAGCAGAGAAGGACAGGACGGGCCCCAGCATTTT.

This clone was seen just once. The chain recombines TRBV28 with TRBJ2-7; D is possibly TRBD2 (7 bases). CDR1 is MDHEN and CDR2 is SYDVKM in the germline V gene. Between the trimmed V and J ends, which lost 1 base and 1 base, there was a span of 17 bases. The CDR3 is 17 residues long. CDR3 DNA: TGTGCCAGCAGTTTATCTCGGGGGGCAGCAGGGTCCTACGAGCAGTACTTC. Protein sequence: CASSLSRGAAGSYEQYF.

The chain carries TRBV19 and TRBJ2-7; a possible D gene is TRBD2 (5 bases). Germline assignment: CDR1 LNHDA and CDR2 SQIVND (reference sequence). The V gene lost 3 bases and the J gene lost 4 bases, with 13 bases spanning the gap. This CDR3 is 14 amino acids long. For the CDR3, the DNA is TGTGCCAGTAGTATTTCCGGGAACTTGTACGAGCAGTACTTC. It codes for CASSISGNLYEQYF.

This clone has only one observation. V and J are TRBV10-3 and TRBJ2-3; maybe TRBD2 (6 bases). Germline CDR1 is ENHRY and CDR2 is SYGVKD. The CDR3 covers 13 residues. V was shortened by 4 bases and J by 6 bases, with 11 bases between the two germline ends. CDR3 in amino acids: CAISGNGGDTQYF. In nucleotides, the CDR3 is TGTGCCATCAGTGGGAATGGGGGGGATACGCAGTATTTT.

This clone appeared once. The genes are TRBV7-6 and TRBJ1-2; 9 bases line up with TRBD1. The CDR3 is made up of 14 amino acids. Germline V lookup: CDR1 SGHVS, CDR2 FNYEAQ. Germline trimming cut 6 bases from V and 6 bases from J; bases unmatched to any gene: 8. CDR3 DNA sequence: TGTGCCAGCAGATCCGGGACAGGGACGGATGGCTACACCTTC. It specifies CASRSGTGTDGYTF.

The rearrangement joins TRBV6-1 to TRBJ2-7, with TRBD1 matching over 10 bases. V was pared by 4 bases and J by 6 bases, with 9 bases of the junction left unmatched. The CDR3 sequence is 15 residues long. Germline V gene data show CDR1 as MNHNS and CDR2 as SASEGT. The CDR3 reads CASSVSGTGVTEQYF. The DNA of the CDR3 is TGTGCCAGCAGTGTTTCCGGGACAGGGGTTACCGAGCAGTACTTC.

This clone has only one observation. The chain recombines TRBV29-1 with TRBJ2-7; the D is unclear. Deletions cut 2 bases from V and 3 bases from J, with 8 bases between. The CDR3 runs to 12 residues. The germline V gene has CDR1 SQVTM and CDR2 ANQGSEA. DNA for the CDR3: TGCAGCGTTGAACTGCAGGACTACGAGCAGTACTTC. Translated, it gives CSVELQDYEQYF.

This sequence joins TRBV6-5 and TRBJ2-1; 9 bases are a match to TRBD1. Germline V CDR1 and CDR2: MNHEY, SVGAGI. The CDR3 runs 14 residues. The ends lost 5 bases at V and 8 bases at J; junction bases unmatched: 7. CDR3: CASSPQGATDEQFF. DNA of the CDR3: TGTGCCAGCAGTCCACAGGGGGCGACGGATGAGCAGTTCTTC.

CDR3 loop: CASSREGAYRYEQYF. The CDR3, as DNA: TGTGCCAGTAGTAGAGAGGGGGCTTACCGGTACGAGCAGTACTTC. V usage is TRBV19 and J usage is TRBJ2-7; 7 positions agree with TRBD1. The J segment lost 4 bases and the V segment lost 4 bases, leaving 10 bases of the junction unmatched. The germline V gene encodes CDR1 LNHDA and CDR2 SQIVND (reference sequence). The CDR3 is 15 amino acids.

V usage is TRBV27 and J usage is TRBJ1-3, with D possibly TRBD1 on 5 matching bases. The V gene lost 6 bases and the J gene lost 4 bases, with 10 bases spanning the gap. Germline V CDR1 and CDR2: MNHEY, SMNVEV (reference sequence). The CDR3 runs 13 residues. The CDR3 loop is CASSPQGGNTIYF. The DNA of the CDR3 is TGTGCCAGCAGCCCTCAGGGAGGAAACACCATATATTTT.

This clone was recorded once. The V call is TRBV19, the J call TRBJ1-5; no firm D call. V was trimmed by 6 bases and J by 5 bases, leaving 11 bases between them. This CDR3 region has 13 residues. Looked up from germline, CDR1 is LNHDA and CDR2 is SQIVND (reference sequence). The CDR3 spells CASRAKPDQPQHF. In DNA, the CDR3 is TGTGCCAGTAGAGCAAAGCCCGATCAGCCCCAGCATTTT.

The J gene is TRBJ2-7, the V gene TRBV2; 7 bases are a match to TRBD1. CDR3 length equals 14 residues. CDR1 and CDR2 (germline): SNHLY, FYNNEI. Trimming cost V 6 bases and J 0 bases; bases outside gene matches: 5. The CDR3 nucleotides read TGTGCCAGCAGAGTCGGGACAGTCTCCTACGAGCAGTACTTC. Its translation: CASRVGTVSYEQYF.

The gene calls are TRBV20-1 and TRBJ1-1; D uncertain. The germline gives CDR1 DFQATT, CDR2 SNEGSKA (reference sequence). Trimming took off 6 bases at V and 9 bases at J, with 14 bases between the two ends. The CDR3 consists of 11 residues. In nucleotides, the CDR3 is TGCAGTGCCGGGAAGGACCAACAAGCTTTCTTT. Its protein is CSAGKDQQAFF.

The V call is TRBV5-4, the J call TRBJ2-3; possibly TRBD2 for D (6 bases). Germline V gene data show CDR1 as SGHNT and CDR2 as YYREEE (reference sequence). The CDR3 is 16 amino acids. Trimming left V 3 bases short and J 0 bases short, with 14 bases between. The CDR3 protein is CASSSGRQQSTDTQYF. The CDR3 bases are TGTGCCAGCAGCTCCGGGAGACAGCAAAGCACAGATACGCAGTATTTT.

The V gene is TRBV5-5, the J gene TRBJ1-5, with a weak D call TRBD1 (6 bases). CDR1 and CDR2 (germline): SGHKS, YYEKEE (reference sequence). Trimming left V 0 bases short and J 4 bases short, with 11 bases between. The CDR3 totals 15 residues. The CDR3 sequence is CASSLGSGTNQPQHF. CDR3 DNA sequence: TGTGCCAGCAGCTTGGGGTCAGGGACAAATCAGCCCCAGCATTTT.

The V call is TRBV6-6, the J call TRBJ1-5; no clear D gene. Trimming cost V 2 bases and J 6 bases, with 5 bases left between them. Looked up from germline, CDR1 is MNHNY and CDR2 is SVGAGI (reference sequence). The CDR3 contains 12 residues. The CDR3 region has the DNA TGTGCCAGCAGTTACCCGAGTCAGCCCCAGCATTTT. It is translated as CASSYPSQPQHF.

The chain has TRBV30 and TRBJ1-1; 8 nucleotides align to TRBD1. V shed 3 bases and J 4 bases; nucleotides not matched to a gene: 4. Germline lookup yields CDR1 GTSNPN and CDR2 SVGIG (reference sequence). The CDR3 runs to 13 residues. CDR3 sequence: CAWRGQAGTEAFF. CDR3 sequence (DNA): TGTGCCTGGAGGGGACAGGCGGGCACTGAAGCTTTCTTT. Supplemented by reference TRBV30 and TRBJ1-1, the full variable domain reads SQTIHQWPATLVQPVGSPLSLECTVEGTSNPNLYWYRQAAGRGLQLLFYSVGIGQISSEVPQNLSASRPQDRQFILSSKKLLLSDSGFYLCAWRGQAGTEAFFGQGTRLTVV.

V is TRBV6-5 and J is TRBJ2-2; weak D call: TRBD1 (5 bases). Trimming left V 8 bases short and J 7 bases short, with 11 bases between. CDR3 size: 12 residues. CDR1 is MNHEY, CDR2 SVGAGI, per germline. CDR3 in DNA: TGTGCCAGCGAAAGGGGTGACGGGGAGCTGTTTTTT. It specifies CASERGDGELFF.

J is TRBJ2-7 and V is TRBV19; TRBD2 is a possible D gene (5 bases). CDR1 is LNHDA and CDR2 is SQIVND in the germline V gene (reference sequence). The ends were cut back, 5 bases at V and 4 bases at J, with 18 bases in the middle. This CDR3 has 15 amino acids. The CDR3 region is CASSSDIGSSYEQYF. CDR3 DNA: TGTGCCAGTAGTTCCGACATAGGGAGTAGTTACGAGCAGTACTTC. Filled out from reference TRBV19 and TRBJ2-7, the complete variable domain reads DGGITQSPKYLFRKEGQNVTLSCEQNLNHDAMYWYRQDPGQGLRLIYYSQIVNDFQKGDIAEGYSVSREKKESFPLTVTSAQKNPTAFYLCASSSDIGSSYEQYFGPGTRLTVT.

This rearrangement joins TRBV9 to TRBJ2-1, with D possibly TRBD1 on 6 matching bases. Trimming removed 6 bases at V and 7 bases at J, with 17 bases between. Germline CDR1 SGDLS, CDR2 YYNGEE. CDR3 length: 14 residues. Written as DNA, the CDR3 is TGTGCCAGCACCCGAACGGGACAAACGAATGAGCAGTTCTTC. Its protein product is CASTRTGQTNEQFF.

This chain joins TRBV11-2 and TRBJ2-1; D unresolved. V was cut by 3 bases and J by 4 bases, with 7 bases left in between. The length of the CDR3 is 13 residues. In germline, CDR1 is SGHAT, CDR2 FQNNGV. The CDR3 bases are TGTGCCAGCAGCTTTTCCTTTTACAATGAGCAGTTCTTC. This sequence encodes CASSFSFYNEQFF.

The chain joins TRBV2 to TRBJ1-5; no clear D. Germline values: CDR1 SNHLY, CDR2 FYNNEI. The CDR3 loop spans 15 amino acids. V dropped 6 bases and J dropped 0 bases, with 12 bases sitting between them. The CDR3 region is CASSLTEISNQPQHF. Here the CDR3 DNA reads TGTGCCAGCAGCCTAACAGAAATTAGCAATCAGCCCCAGCATTTT.

The V and J genes are TRBV4-1 and TRBJ1-3; maybe TRBD1 (5 bases). The V end lost 2 bases, the J end lost 4 bases, and 18 bases lay between the germline ends. This CDR3 is built from 17 residues. Germline CDR1 reads MGHRA; CDR2 reads YSYEKL. The CDR3 reads CASSQWTNGVPGNTIYF. The CDR3 DNA sequence: TGCGCCAGCAGCCAATGGACAAATGGCGTTCCGGGAAACACCATATATTTT.

The chain combines TRBV28 with TRBJ2-5; TRBD2 aligns across 9 bases. CDR1 is MDHEN and CDR2 is SYDVKM in the germline V gene. The length of the CDR3 is 17 residues. Trimming took 5 bases from V and 7 from J; bases not matched to a gene: 17. CDR3 sequence (DNA): TGTGCCAGCAGTCCCCACGGCGGTTATGCGGGAGGGGGGACCCAGTACTTC. Translating it yields CASSPHGGYAGGGTQYF.

As regards this clone: Other DNA sequences within the sample encode an identical CDR3. The gene calls are TRBV5-1 and TRBJ2-7; the match to TRBD2 covers 11 bases. The ends lost 2 bases at V and 4 bases at J; junction bases unmatched: 5. Germline CDR1 and CDR2: SGHRS and YFSETQ. CDR3 size: 15 residues. In DNA form, the CDR3 reads TGCGCCAGCAGCTTAGGGACTAGCGGAACATACGAGCAGTACTTC. Its translation is CASSLGTSGTYEQYF.

This sequence joins TRBV5-1 and TRBJ2-2; 8 nucleotides match TRBD1. The junction had 2 bases not matched to a gene; V was cut back by 0 bases and J by 1 base. The CDR3 consists of 16 residues. Germline CDR1 is SGHRS and CDR2 is YFSETQ. CDR3 nucleotide sequence: TGCGCCAGCAGCTTGGCACAGGGGGTGAACACCGGGGAGCTGTTTTTT. Translated: CASSLAQGVNTGELFF.